This T cell receptor (beta chain) was retrieved from a study of blood T cell repertoires in COVID-19. Turning to the study itself: PBMCs, B-cell-depleted T cells, or T cells were the source of the cDNA or gDNA that made up the material.

There are 13 residues in the CDR3. Germline V CDR1 and CDR2: SEHNR, FQNEAQ (reference sequence). The V gene lost 6 bases and the J gene lost 5 bases, with 11 bases spanning the gap. This clone was picked up one time. Method: immunoSEQ multiplex PCR; TCRdb's copy keeps in-frame clones and lacks some. The data contain about 260,000 clones, about 87% of them seen just once; the ten biggest clones take up roughly a tenth. The chain links TRBV7-9 to TRBJ1-5; D gene uncertain. Sequencing was carried out using peripheral blood. The TCR was taken from a woman in her 70s with COVID-19, enrolled during active disease. The CDR3 region has the DNA TGTGCCAGCAGTAGGACTGACGATCAGCCCCAGCATTTT. Encoded protein: CASSRTDDQPQHF.